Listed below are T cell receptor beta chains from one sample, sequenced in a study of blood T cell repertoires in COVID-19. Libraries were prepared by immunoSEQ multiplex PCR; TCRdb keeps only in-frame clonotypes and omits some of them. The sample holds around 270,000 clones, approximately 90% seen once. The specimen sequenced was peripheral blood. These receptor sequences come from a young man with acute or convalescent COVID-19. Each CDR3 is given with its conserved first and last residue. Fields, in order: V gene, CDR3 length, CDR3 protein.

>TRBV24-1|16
CATSLGGGTSTDTQYF
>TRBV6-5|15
CASSYDTGGRDEQYF
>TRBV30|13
CAWSVPFGSTAFF
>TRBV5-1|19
CASSLGYRGRITEKETQYF
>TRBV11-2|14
CASSPTMPYNEQFF
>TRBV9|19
CASSAPGQGAFSSYNEQFF
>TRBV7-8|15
CASSLERLSKETQYF
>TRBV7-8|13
CASSLGKEQPQHF
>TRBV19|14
CASVPGQGGDGYTF
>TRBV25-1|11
CASSERTEAFF
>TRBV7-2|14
CASSSRRGNQPQHF
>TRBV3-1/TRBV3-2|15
CASSKNRGEYYGYTF
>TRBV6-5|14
CASKGRLTTDTQYF
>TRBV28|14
CASRVDRGYSEQFF
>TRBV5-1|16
CASSRETGGKNTEAFF
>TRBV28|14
CASMMAGSPSEAFF
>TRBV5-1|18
CASSEISGRNSGGHTIYF
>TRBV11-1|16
CASSSAFTGLNSPLHF
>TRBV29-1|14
CSVEERLRGAGYTF
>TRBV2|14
CASFRSGLYNEQFF
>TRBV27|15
CASRPRQNSNQPQHF
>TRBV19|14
CASRGQDGGNIQYF
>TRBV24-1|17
CATSDPATQGNPYEQYF
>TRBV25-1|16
CASSEFRGKDHSPLHF
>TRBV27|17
CASSRSGGGRGTDTQYF
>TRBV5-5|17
CASSYDLAGHGTDTQYF
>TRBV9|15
CASNPRGSSGNTIYF
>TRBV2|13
CASARVYQETQYF
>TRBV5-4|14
CASSSTGNTDTQYF
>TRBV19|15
CASSSWRTGNQPQHF
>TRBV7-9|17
CASSPQQGTDSGNTIYF
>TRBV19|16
CVTRDRGYSMNTEAFF
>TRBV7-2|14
CASGTRTSGGKQFF
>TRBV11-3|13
CASSLRGADTQYF
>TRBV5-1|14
CASSFPGQGTLQYF
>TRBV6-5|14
CASSYLGTDTEAFF
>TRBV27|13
CASSFTGTDTQYF
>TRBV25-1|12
CASRGQGGEQFF
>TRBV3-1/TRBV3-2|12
CASSQEQGGYTF
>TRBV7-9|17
CASSHLSWDRSDETQYF
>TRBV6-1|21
CASSEKRLAASTRLSTDTQYF
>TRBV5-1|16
CASTQSGGRFTYEQYF
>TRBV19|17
CASSETHASSGANVLTF
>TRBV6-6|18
CASSPASTGSIGVEKLFF
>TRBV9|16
CASSVGDSVDTGELFF
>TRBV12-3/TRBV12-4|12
CASSRQNTEAFF
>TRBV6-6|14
CASSRGGGTYEQYF
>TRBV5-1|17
CASKNPRDNYSNQPQHF
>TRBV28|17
CASSGTSGFLVTGELFF
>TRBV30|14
CAWSVYTGNQPQHF
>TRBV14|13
CASSHTRSYEQYF
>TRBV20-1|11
CSVFVAGTIYF
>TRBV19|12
CASSIDSDEQFF
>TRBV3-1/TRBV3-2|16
CASSRTSGGSGNTQYF
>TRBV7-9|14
CASSSSTGLSEQFF
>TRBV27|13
CASRPNSRGTQYF
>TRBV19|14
CASSVRTANYGYTF
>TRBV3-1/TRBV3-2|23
CASSLLRTVNNRGHFFMTYEQYF
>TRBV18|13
CASSPVLQDEQFF